Sequencing of this T cell receptor (beta chain) was carried out in a study of blood T cell repertoires in COVID-19. The ends were cut back, 8 bases at V and 3 bases at J, with 21 bases in the middle. Germline loops: CDR1 SGHNT, CDR2 YENEEA. CDR3 length: 16 residues. Profiled with immunoSEQ multiplex PCR; TCRdb holds only in-frame clones, not every one. This sample yields approximately 160,000 clones, of which around four fifths are seen a single time; around 4.3% belongs to the top ten. Donors in Cohort 3 counted as recovered after two negative PCRs, clearance, or symptom resolution. The chain joins TRBV11-3 to TRBJ2-3; D may be TRBD2 (6 bases). The source material was PBMCs or T cells enriched from blood (not recorded which). This TCR derives from a woman aged 45-60 years who had recovered from COVID-19. The CDR3 protein is CASGPGRGGGTDTQYF. The CDR3 bases are TGTGCCAGCGGCCCCGGCCGGGGAGGCGGAACAGATACGCAGTATTTT.